This is a list of T cell receptor beta chains from one sample in a study of PD-L1 blockade in urothelial cancer. Some clones are missing from TCRdb's copy, which holds only in-frame ones; the method was immunoSEQ multiplex PCR. Of some 57,000 clones in the sample, 84% were seen once. Source: PBMCs, taken around atezolizumab (anti-PD-L1) treatment. The receptors were sampled from a man aged 45-60 years with urothelial cancer. CDR3s include the opening cysteine and the closing phenylalanine or tryptophan. A D gene is named only where the DNA matches it firmly. The size entry is marked missing in some rows and otherwise reads once, few, many or a size class.

clone size,V gene,J gene,D gene,CDR3 protein,CDR3 DNA
.,TRBV7-9,TRBJ2-7,.,CASSLEDGTYEQYF,TGTGCCAGCAGCCTAGAGGACGGGACCTACGAGCAGTACTTC
once,TRBV6-5,TRBJ2-3,TRBD1,CASSYRNRGADTQYF,TGTGCCAGCAGTTACAGAAACAGGGGCGCAGATACGCAGTATTTT
.,TRBV7-2,TRBJ1-4,.,CASSPTVNNEKLFF,TGTGCCAGCAGCCCGACAGTAAATAATGAAAAACTGTTTTTT
.,TRBV27,TRBJ2-1,TRBD2,CASSPRLREATYNEQFF,TGTGCCAGCAGTCCCCGTCTCCGGGAGGCTACCTACAATGAGCAGTTCTTC
.,TRBV5-1,TRBJ1-2,TRBD1,CASSLAGTDINYGYTF,TGCGCCAGCAGCTTGGCTGGGACAGACATAAACTATGGCTACACCTTC
.,TRBV9,TRBJ2-1,.,CASSVARGNEQFF,TGTGCCAGCAGCGTAGCCCGCGGGAATGAGCAGTTCTTC
.,TRBV6-4,TRBJ2-3,TRBD2,CASSDSASGGADTQYF,TGTGCCAGCAGTGACTCAGCTAGCGGGGGGGCAGATACGCAGTATTTT
.,TRBV5-1,TRBJ2-1,.,CASSIWILERGSSYNEQFF,TGCGCCAGCAGCATATGGATCCTAGAACGGGGGAGCTCCTACAATGAGCAGTTCTTC
many,TRBV25-1,TRBJ1-1,TRBD1,CASSAGGNTEAFF,TGTGCCAGCTCGGCAGGGGGGAACACTGAAGCTTTCTTT
.,TRBV10-1,TRBJ2-1,.,CASSESGQTTYNEQFF,TGCGCCAGCAGTGAGTCCGGACAGACCACCTACAATGAGCAGTTCTTC
.,TRBV7-3,TRBJ2-1,TRBD1,CASSTEQGSFYNEQFF,TGTGCCAGCAGCACCGAACAGGGGAGCTTCTACAATGAGCAGTTCTTC
.,TRBV9,TRBJ1-5,.,CASSVGGTLNQPQHF,TGTGCCAGCAGCGTAGGCGGGACTTTAAATCAGCCCCAGCATTTT
.,TRBV19,TRBJ2-2,.,CASSILLALNTGELFF,TGTGCCAGTAGTATTCTGCTAGCCTTGAACACCGGGGAGCTGTTTTTT
.,TRBV9,TRBJ2-7,.,CASSVGSGAPYEQYF,TGTGCCAGCAGCGTAGGGTCTGGGGCGCCCTACGAGCAGTACTTC
.,TRBV6-6,TRBJ2-1,.,CASSSQGSNEQFF,TGTGCCAGCAGTTCACAGGGTTCCAATGAGCAGTTCTTC
once,TRBV7-9,TRBJ2-2,.,CASRGAGGNTGELFF,TGTGCCAGCAGGGGAGCCGGAGGAAACACCGGGGAGCTGTTTTTT
.,TRBV29-1,TRBJ1-1,.,CSGRTGGREAFF,TGCAGCGGCCGAACGGGGGGGCGTGAAGCTTTCTTT
.,TRBV6-5,TRBJ2-2,.,CASSYSRGGTTGELFF,TGTGCCAGCAGTTACTCAAGGGGGGGAACCACCGGGGAGCTGTTTTTT
.,TRBV19,TRBJ1-5,.,CASTTDSRNQPQHF,TGTGCCAGTACCACGGACAGCCGAAATCAGCCCCAGCATTTT
.,TRBV5-6,TRBJ2-7,.,CASSLGFMAGRFEQYF,TGTGCCAGCAGCTTGGGGTTTATGGCGGGAAGGTTCGAGCAGTACTTC
.,TRBV4-2,TRBJ2-1,TRBD2,CASRLAGSSYNEQFF,TGTGCCAGCAGGCTAGCGGGTAGCTCCTACAATGAGCAGTTCTTC
few,TRBV5-4,TRBJ2-7,.,CASSSKQDSYEQYF,TGTGCCAGCAGCTCCAAGCAGGACTCCTACGAGCAGTACTTC
.,TRBV2,TRBJ1-6,.,CASRDRNSPLHF,TGTGCCAGCAGGGACAGAAATTCACCCCTCCACTTT
once,TRBV9,TRBJ2-3,TRBD2,CASSALAGASTDTQYF,TGTGCCAGCAGCGCCCTAGCGGGGGCAAGCACAGATACGCAGTATTTT
.,TRBV7-2,TRBJ1-6,.,CASSSKTGYNSPLHF,TGTGCCAGCAGCAGTAAAACAGGTTATAATTCACCCCTCCACTTT
few,TRBV19,TRBJ2-7,TRBD1,CASNTGQNYEQYF,TGTGCCAGTAATACGGGACAGAACTACGAGCAGTACTTC
.,TRBV18,TRBJ2-1,TRBD1,CASSPLTGAYNEQFF,TGTGCCAGCTCACCACTGACAGGGGCCTACAATGAGCAGTTCTTC
once,TRBV10-2,TRBJ2-1,TRBD2,CASRTSGSGGEQFF,TGCGCCAGCAGAACTAGCGGGAGCGGGGGCGAGCAGTTCTTC
.,TRBV27,TRBJ2-3,TRBD2,CASRDLAGGSNTQYF,TGTGCCAGCAGAGATCTAGCGGGAGGGAGTAATACGCAGTATTTT
.,TRBV6-1,TRBJ1-5,.,CASSEGREFQPQHF,TGTGCCAGCAGTGAAGGCAGGGAATTCCAGCCCCAGCATTTT
.,TRBV2,TRBJ2-3,TRBD1,CASSGDSNTQYF,TGTGCCAGCAGTGGGGACAGTAATACGCAGTATTTT
.,TRBV30,TRBJ1-2,TRBD1,CAWSVRTGGNGYTF,TGTGCCTGGAGTGTACGGACAGGGGGCAATGGCTACACCTTC
.,TRBV18,TRBJ2-2,.,CASSPLQGWTGELFF,TGTGCCAGCTCACCGTTACAGGGTTGGACCGGGGAGCTGTTTTTT
once,TRBV7-2,TRBJ2-3,TRBD2,CASRYGLAGGEDTQYF,TGTGCCAGCAGATACGGGCTAGCGGGAGGGGAAGATACGCAGTATTTT
.,TRBV25-1,TRBJ2-7,.,CASSESGSYEQYF,TGTGCCAGCAGTGAATCAGGGTCCTACGAGCAGTACTTC
.,TRBV19,TRBJ2-7,TRBD2,CASSIPVYNGGGSYEQYF,TGTGCCAGTAGTATTCCCGTTTACAACGGGGGGGGATCCTACGAGCAGTACTTC
.,TRBV27,TRBJ1-1,.,CASSLSANTEAFF,TGTGCCAGCAGTTTATCAGCTAACACTGAAGCTTTCTTT
.,TRBV9,TRBJ2-7,.,CASSVGSEQYF,TGTGCCAGCAGCGTAGGGAGTGAGCAGTACTTC